This TCR beta chain was identified in a study of blood T cell repertoires in COVID-19. At the level of the study: Samples taken during acute and convalescent COVID-19 were collected in the United States, Italy and Spain.

V lost 4 bases and J 9 bases, leaving 24 bases between the germline ends. The CDR3 length is 17 residues. Germline V lookup: CDR1 LNHDA, CDR2 SQIVND (reference sequence). As handled by the study authors: Nucleated cell number was recorded as an estimate derived from reference gene primer amplification. Using immunoSEQ multiplex PCR, the repertoire was profiled, and TCRdb retains in-frame clones only, with some absent. D and trimming were read from the DNA, whereas the V and J calls and clone size are those reported in that table. Of tens of thousands of clones in the sample, more than 85% were seen once.

What was sequenced was peripheral blood. The chain is built from TRBV19 and TRBJ2-2, with a weak D call TRBD1 (6 bases). This receptor was identified in a human donor with active COVID-19. The donor label of this sample is uncertain. CDR3 region: CASSTSQDRRKRRELFF. The CDR3 region has the DNA TGTGCCAGTAGTACCTCCCAAGACAGGCGAAAGAGGCGGGAGCTGTTTTTT.